A selection of T cell receptor beta chains follows, all from one sample in a study of T cell repertoires in cytomegalovirus infection. TCRdb reprocessed the reads with MiXCR, giving one entry per CDR3 protein. This table has about 270,000 distinct CDR3 sequences, 20% to 25% appearing once. Their antigens are not known. This specimen consisted of cultured PBMCs, obtained from culture after CMV antigen stimulation. The receptors here all came from a human donor in good health (CMV status not recorded). Some clones in this sample may be carry-over from other donors' samples. CDR3s include the opening cysteine and the closing phenylalanine or tryptophan. D genes are given only for firm matches. Expanded clones get a size class; other rows say once, few or many, or leave the size out.

J gene	CDR3 length	V gene	clone size	D gene	CDR3 protein	CDR3 DNA
TRBJ2-1	15	TRBV7-7	many	TRBD2	CASSAGLADYNEQFF	TGTGCTAGCAGCGCGGGACTAGCGGACTACAATGAGCAGTTCTTC
TRBJ2-3	13	TRBV6-5	NA	NA	CASSYSDADTQYF	TGTGCCAGCAGTTACTCGGATGCAGATACGCAGTATTTT
TRBJ1-1	13	TRBV6-1	NA	TRBD1	CASLRGLGTEAFF	TGTGCCAGCCTAAGGGGGCTCGGCACTGAAGCTTTCTTT
TRBJ1-3	12	TRBV12-3/TRBV12-4	NA	NA	CASSYTGNTIYF	TGTGCCAGCAGTTATACAGGGAACACCATATATTTT
TRBJ2-7	16	TRBV7-8	many	TRBD2	CASSRTSRLQAYEQYF	TGTGCCAGCAGCAGGACTAGCCGACTACAAGCGTACGAGCAGTACTTC
TRBJ1-1	11	TRBV7-2	NA	NA	CASRHAGDAFF	TGTGCCAGCAGGCACGCGGGGGATGCTTTCTTT
TRBJ2-5	14	TRBV29-1	NA	TRBD2	CSVVGLAEVETQYF	TGCAGCGTTGTCGGTCTAGCGGAGGTAGAGACCCAGTACTTC
TRBJ1-5	13	TRBV19	NA	NA	CASSIVRDQPQHF	TGTGCCAGTAGTATCGTCCGGGATCAGCCCCAGCATTTT
TRBJ2-1	16	TRBV7-3	NA	NA	CASSLTGYGPNNEQFF	TGTGCCAGCAGCCTCACCGGGTACGGGCCAAACAATGAGCAGTTCTTC
TRBJ2-7	12	TRBV28	NA	NA	CASSSIAYEQYF	TGTGCCAGCAGTTCGATCGCGTACGAGCAGTACTTC
TRBJ2-5	16	TRBV7-8	many	NA	CASSYTGTVNQETQYF	TGTGCCAGCAGCTACACCGGGACGGTAAACCAAGAGACCCAGTACTTC
TRBJ2-6	17	TRBV5-6	NA	NA	CASSLTGRRSGANVLTF	TGTGCCAGCAGCTTGACGGGTAGAAGGTCTGGGGCCAACGTCCTGACTTTC
TRBJ2-1	14	TRBV19	few	NA	CASSIQITSNEQFF	TGTGCCAGTAGTATCCAAATCACTAGCAATGAGCAGTTCTTC
TRBJ2-1	16	TRBV27	NA	TRBD2	CASRKGLAGGDNEQFF	TGTGCCAGCAGAAAGGGACTAGCGGGAGGGGACAATGAGCAGTTCTTC
TRBJ2-5	12	TRBV29-1	few	TRBD2	CSGLAVQETQYF	TGCAGCGGACTAGCGGTTCAAGAGACCCAGTACTTC
TRBJ2-1	12	TRBV7-9	many	NA	CAAAGGYNEQFF	TGTGCCGCAGCTGGGGGCTACAATGAGCAGTTCTTC
TRBJ1-5	14	TRBV27	many	NA	CASRFTGSNQPQHF	TGTGCCAGCAGATTTACGGGTAGCAATCAGCCCCAGCATTTT
TRBJ2-3	16	TRBV7-3	NA	NA	CASSTTLGARTDTQYF	TGTGCCAGCAGCACAACCCTAGGGGCTAGAACAGATACGCAGTATTTT
TRBJ2-5	16	TRBV19	few	TRBD2	CASRRASGLKRETQYF	TGTGCCAGTAGAAGGGCTAGCGGATTAAAAAGAGAGACCCAGTACTTC
TRBJ2-1	12	TRBV7-2	many	NA	CASSSSNNEQFF	TGTGCCAGCAGCTCCTCCAACAATGAGCAGTTCTTC
TRBJ2-4	16	TRBV5-6	NA	NA	CASSLFSKLAKNIQYF	TGTGCCAGCAGCTTGTTTTCCAAATTAGCCAAAAACATTCAGTACTTC
TRBJ2-4	14	TRBV6-6	NA	TRBD2	CASSRLGTKDIQYF	TGTGCCAGCAGCCGCCTAGGGACTAAAGACATTCAGTACTTC
TRBJ2-3	14	TRBV7-8	few	NA	CASSLTTNTDTQYF	TGTGCCAGCAGTTTGACTACAAACACAGATACGCAGTATTTT
TRBJ2-3	16	TRBV6-5	NA	NA	CASSYSSAGSTDTQYF	TGTGCCAGCAGTTACTCCAGTGCGGGGAGCACAGATACGCAGTATTTT
TRBJ2-1	13	TRBV7-2	NA	NA	CASSSTPGYEQFF	TGTGCCAGCAGCTCGACTCCCGGGTATGAGCAGTTCTTC
TRBJ2-5	13	TRBV10-3	many	NA	CAISDLTGGGANF	TGTGCCATCAGTGACTTGACAGGAGGGGGGGCTAACTTC
TRBJ2-3	14	TRBV6-2/TRBV6-3	NA	NA	CASSWSVPADTQYF	TGTGCCAGCAGTTGGTCCGTCCCCGCAGATACGCAGTATTTT
TRBJ2-4	14	TRBV6-2/TRBV6-3	few	TRBD1	CASRRTGGKNIQYF	TGTGCCAGCAGACGGACAGGGGGCAAAAACATTCAGTACTTC